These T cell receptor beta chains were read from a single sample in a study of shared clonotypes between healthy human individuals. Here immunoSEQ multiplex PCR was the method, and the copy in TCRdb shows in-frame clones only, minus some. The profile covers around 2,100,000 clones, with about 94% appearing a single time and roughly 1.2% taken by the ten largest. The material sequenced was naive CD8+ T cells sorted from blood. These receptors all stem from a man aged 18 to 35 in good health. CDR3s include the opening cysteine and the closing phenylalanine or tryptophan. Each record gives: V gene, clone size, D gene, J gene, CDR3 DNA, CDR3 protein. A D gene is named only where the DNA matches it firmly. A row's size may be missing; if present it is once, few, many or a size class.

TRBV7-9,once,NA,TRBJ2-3,TGTGCCAGCAGCTTTCGGAGTGGTGGGACAGATACGCAGTATTTT,CASSFRSGGTDTQYF
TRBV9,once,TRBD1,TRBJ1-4,TGTGCCAGCAGCGCATCTGAGGGGGGACAGGGAAAAGGGGAGGAAAAACTGTTTTTT,CASSASEGGQGKGEEKLFF
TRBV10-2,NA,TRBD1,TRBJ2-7,TGCGCCAGCAGTGAGTCGTTACAGGGGCTTTCCTACGAGCAGTACTTC,CASSESLQGLSYEQYF
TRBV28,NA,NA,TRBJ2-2,TGTGCCAGCAGTCATCCGTACATACAGGAGGATAACACCGGGGAGCTGTTTTTT,CASSHPYIQEDNTGELFF
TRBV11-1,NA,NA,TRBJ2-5,TGTGCCAGCACGGCGGGACACTACCAAGAGACCCAGTACTTC,CASTAGHYQETQYF
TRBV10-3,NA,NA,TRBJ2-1,TGTGCCATCAGTGGGGTTACTGAGAGCCTAGCAGGCAATGAGCAGTTCTTC,CAISGVTESLAGNEQFF
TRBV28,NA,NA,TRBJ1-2,TGTGCCAGCAGCGGGGCCGGGGCTTCCTATGGCTACACCTTC,CASSGAGASYGYTF
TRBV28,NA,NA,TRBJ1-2,TGTGCCAGCAGGGAGCTCGGGGGAGAGGGCTATGGCTACACCTTC,CASRELGGEGYGYTF
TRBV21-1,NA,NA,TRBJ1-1,TGTGCCAGCAGCAAACGGACGGGGGCGAACACTGAAGCTTTCTTT,CASSKRTGANTEAFF
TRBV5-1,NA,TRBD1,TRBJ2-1,TGCGCCAGCAGGACCACAGGGGGAAACTACAATGAGCAGTTCTTC,CASRTTGGNYNEQFF
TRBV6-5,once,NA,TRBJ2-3,TGTGCCAGCAGCCCAGTGCGGGCCACAGATACGCAGTATTTT,CASSPVRATDTQYF
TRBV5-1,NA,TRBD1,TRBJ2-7,TGCGCCAGCAGCTTGGAAGAGACAGGGGGGTACGAGCAGTACTTC,CASSLEETGGYEQYF
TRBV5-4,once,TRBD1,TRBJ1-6,TGTGCCAGCAGCTTGGGACAGGGGGCCTCCTATAATTCACCCCTCCACTTT,CASSLGQGASYNSPLHF
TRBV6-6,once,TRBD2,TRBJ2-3,TGTGCCAGCACTCCCTCTAAAGGAGCGGGGGGGCCGGAGAAGTATTTT,CASTPSKGAGGPEKYF
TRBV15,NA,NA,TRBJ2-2,TGTGCCACCTGCGGGACAGCGAACACCGGGGAGCTGTTTTTT,CATCGTANTGELFF
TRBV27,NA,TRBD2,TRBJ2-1,TGTGCCAGCAGTTTGGTGGGACTAGCTCTTTACAATGAGCAGTTCTTC,CASSLVGLALYNEQFF
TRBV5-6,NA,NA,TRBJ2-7,TGTGCCAGCAGCTTGATGGTCGGATACGAGCAGTACTTC,CASSLMVGYEQYF
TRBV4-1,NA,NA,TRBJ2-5,TGCGCCAGCAGACCCGTCGGGGGAGGTTTGGAGACCCAGTACTTC,CASRPVGGGLETQYF
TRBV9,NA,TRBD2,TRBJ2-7,TGTGCCAGCAGCCCACTCGGGACTATCCCTAGCGAGCAGTACTTC,CASSPLGTIPSEQYF
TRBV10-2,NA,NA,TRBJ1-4,TGCGCCAGCAGTGAGTCAGGTTACGGTCTGTTTTTT,CASSESGYGLFF
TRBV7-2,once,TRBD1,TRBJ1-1,TGTGCCAGCAGTAGTTCAGGGGGAACAACTGAAGCTTTCTTT,CASSSSGGTTEAFF
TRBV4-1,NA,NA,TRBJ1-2,TGCGCCAGCAGCCAAGTTACAGACGCTAACTATGGCTACACCTTC,CASSQVTDANYGYTF